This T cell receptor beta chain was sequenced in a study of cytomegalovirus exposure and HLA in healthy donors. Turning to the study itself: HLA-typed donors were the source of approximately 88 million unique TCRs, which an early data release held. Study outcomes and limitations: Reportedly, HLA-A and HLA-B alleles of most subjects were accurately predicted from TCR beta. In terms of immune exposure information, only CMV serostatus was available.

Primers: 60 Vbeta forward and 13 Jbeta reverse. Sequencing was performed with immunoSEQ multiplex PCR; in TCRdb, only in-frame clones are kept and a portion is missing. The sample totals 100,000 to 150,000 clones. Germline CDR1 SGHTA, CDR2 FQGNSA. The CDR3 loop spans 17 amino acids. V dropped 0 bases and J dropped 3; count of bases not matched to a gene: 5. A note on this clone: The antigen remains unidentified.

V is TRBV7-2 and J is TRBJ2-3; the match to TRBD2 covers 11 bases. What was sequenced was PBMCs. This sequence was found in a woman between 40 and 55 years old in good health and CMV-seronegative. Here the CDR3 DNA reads TGTGCCAGCAGCTTAGCCCGTCTAGCGGGAGGTACAGATACGCAGTATTTT. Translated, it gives CASSLARLAGGTDTQYF.